Following are 18 T cell receptor beta chains from one sample sequenced in a study of control samples from healthy donors and cancer patients. Assay used: immunoSEQ multiplex PCR; TCRdb lists only in-frame clones, some missing. The sample has approximately 130,000 clones, roughly 90% seen once. The sequenced sample consisted of blood. The receptors come from a man aged 45-60 years in good health.

The chain employs TRBV5-4 and TRBJ1-1; D possibly corresponds to TRBD1 (5 bases). Germline loops: CDR1 SGHNT, CDR2 YYREEE (reference sequence). CDR3 length: 15 residues. V dropped 0 bases and J dropped 0 bases, with 9 bases sitting between them. The CDR3 nucleotides read TGTGCCAGCAGCTTGGGGGGACTACTGAACACTGAAGCTTTCTTT. Translated, it gives CASSLGGLLNTEAFF.

V is TRBV7-6 and J is TRBJ2-1; TRBD2 matches at 12 bases. There are 19 residues in the CDR3. Trimming took 1 base from V and 0 from J; bases not matched to a gene: 7. Germline lookup yields CDR1 SGHVS and CDR2 FNYEAQ. CDR3 in DNA: TGTGCCAGCAGCTTAGAGCCTAGCGGGGGGGGCCGCTCCTACAATGAGCAGTTCTTC. Encoded protein: CASSLEPSGGGRSYNEQFF.

The chain uses TRBV6-4 and TRBJ2-1, with D uncertain. Trimming removed 6 bases at V and 9 bases at J, with 21 bases between. Germline V gives CDR1 MRHNA, CDR2 SNTAGT. The CDR3 extends over 15 amino acids. CDR3 coding DNA: TGTGCCAGCAGCGCCGTTGCCTACGACGCGAGTGAGCAGTTCTTC. Translating gives CASSAVAYDASEQFF.

This clone was detected only once. The chain recombines TRBV2 with TRBJ2-4; TRBD1 agrees at 7 bases. CDR3 length: 10 residues. Germline CDR1 is SNHLY and CDR2 is FYNNEI. Trimming at V came to 5 bases and at J to 15 bases, leaving 4 bases not matched to a gene. The CDR3 reads CASSLTGLYF. CDR3 DNA: TGTGCCAGCAGTCTGACAGGGTTGTACTTC.

The V and J genes are TRBV7-6 and TRBJ2-5; 7 positions agree with TRBD2. In germline, CDR1 is SGHVS, CDR2 FNYEAQ. The ends lost 3 bases at V and 2 bases at J; junction bases unmatched: 9. The length of the CDR3 is 16 residues. CDR3 sequence (DNA): TGTGCCAGCAGCTTTGGGGGGGGAGAGAGGCAAGAGACCCAGTACTTC. Translated: CASSFGGGERQETQYF.

The chain has TRBV6-5 and TRBJ1-1, with D possibly being TRBD1 (5 bases). The CDR3 has 14 amino acids. V shed 4 bases and J shed 1 base, with 10 bases lying between them. Germline CDR1 and CDR2: MNHEY and SVGAGI. Here the CDR3 DNA reads TGTGCCAGCAGTTCGCTTGGGGGGAACACTGAAGCTTTCTTT. This encodes CASSSLGGNTEAFF.

The V gene is TRBV5-1, the J gene TRBJ2-2; D is unclear. V was cut by 1 base and J by 5 bases, with 15 bases left in between. This CDR3 region has 16 residues. Germline lookup yields CDR1 SGHRS and CDR2 YFSETQ. The DNA of the CDR3 is TGCGCCAGCAGCTTGATGGCAGACCCCAGGACCGGGGAGCTGTTTTTT. The encoded protein is CASSLMADPRTGELFF.

The chain uses TRBV4-3 and TRBJ1-2, with D unclear. This CDR3 region has 13 residues. Germline V lookup: CDR1 LGHNA, CDR2 YSLEER. With 2 bases removed from V and 10 bases from J, the gap between germline ends came to 14 bases. The CDR3 loop is CASSQTGEVDYTF. The CDR3, as DNA: TGCGCCAGCAGCCAAACCGGGGAGGTAGACTACACCTTC.

This sequence joins TRBV3-1 (or the pseudogene TRBV3-2) and TRBJ1-1; D ambiguous. CDR1 and CDR2 from the germline V gene are LGHDT and YNNKEL (reference sequence). The V end was cut by 1 base, the J end by 1 base, with 7 bases between. The CDR3 totals 14 residues. The CDR3 reads CASSQGAGNTEAFF. DNA for the CDR3: TGTGCCAGCAGCCAAGGGGCAGGGAACACTGAAGCTTTCTTT.

This clone was counted a single time. The chain links TRBV12-3 or TRBV12-4 to TRBJ2-3; D remains ambiguous. The CDR3 runs 13 residues. V lost 4 bases and J lost 5, with 10 bases in between. CDR3 nucleotides: TGTGCCAGCAGTTCCATTAGGGTAGATACGCAGTATTTT. It is translated as CASSSIRVDTQYF.

This clone was seen more than once but under ten times. The chain has TRBV27 and TRBJ2-1; D unclear. V was cut by 3 bases and J by 6 bases, with 9 bases left in between. This CDR3 is built from 13 residues. CDR1 is MNHEY and CDR2 is SMNVEV in the germline V gene (reference sequence). The CDR3 DNA follows: TGTGCCAGCAGTTTTAGTTTCGGCAATGAGCAGTTCTTC. Its protein is CASSFSFGNEQFF.

This rearrangement joins TRBV7-2 to TRBJ2-3; D is unresolved. Germline CDR1 SGHTA, CDR2 FQGNSA. The CDR3 is made up of 15 amino acids. V lost 4 bases to trimming and J lost 0 bases, with 11 bases between them. In nucleotides, the CDR3 is TGTGCCAGCAGCTCTACTGGGTCGAGCACAGATACGCAGTATTTT. It translates to CASSSTGSSTDTQYF.

This clone was counted between two and nine times. The V and J genes are TRBV5-1 and TRBJ2-2; 7 bases are shared with TRBD1. Germline V gene lookup returns CDR1 SGHRS and CDR2 YFSETQ. J lost 1 base, V lost 4 bases, and 4 bases had no gene match. The length of the CDR3 is 15 residues. The CDR3 region is CASSIQGLNTGELFF. The CDR3 coding sequence is TGCGCCAGCAGCATACAGGGGTTGAACACCGGGGAGCTGTTTTTT.

There are a few counts of this clone. This chain uses TRBV20-1 with TRBJ2-7; possibly TRBD1 for D (5 bases). The CDR3 sequence is 11 residues long. The ends were cut back, 2 bases at V and 5 bases at J, with 7 bases in the middle. Germline CDR1 is DFQATT and CDR2 is SNEGSKA (reference sequence). CDR3 DNA sequence: TGCAGTGCTAGAACCAGGGACGAGCAGTACTTC. Protein sequence: CSARTRDEQYF.

This sequence joins TRBV4-3 and TRBJ1-5; D uncertain. V gave up 0 bases and J gave up 1 base, with 7 bases separating them. This CDR3 is built from 15 residues. Per germline, CDR1 LGHNA and CDR2 YSLEER. As DNA, the CDR3 is TGCGCCAGCAGCCAAGAAATAGGCAGCAATCAGCCCCAGCATTTT. Translation: CASSQEIGSNQPQHF.

The J gene is TRBJ2-6, the V gene TRBV9, with no clear D. The CDR3 length is 14 residues. Germline V gene lookup returns CDR1 SGDLS and CDR2 YYNGEE. The germline V and J ends were trimmed by 7 bases and 4 bases, with 12 bases remaining between them. The CDR3 loop is CASGKSTGANVLTF. The CDR3, as DNA: TGTGCCAGCGGGAAGTCTACCGGGGCCAACGTCCTGACTTTC.

Of note for this clone: Compared with germline, one end of the junction differs, possibly owing to a read error. The genes are TRBV10-2 and TRBJ2-7; no clear D gene. Germline loops: CDR1 WSHSY, CDR2 SAAADI. This CDR3 is 12 amino acids long. The chain's CDR3 is CASRDRSSEQYF. CDR3 nucleotides: TGCGCCAGCAGGGACCGCTCCTCCGAGCAGTACTTC.

The genes are TRBV29-1 and TRBJ2-5; TRBD1 matches 8 bases. The CDR3 runs 15 residues. The germline V gene has CDR1 SQVTM and CDR2 ANQGSEA. With V trimmed by 4 bases and J by 1 base, 8 bases remained unmatched. CDR3 nucleotides: TGCAGCGTTGCCGGTACAGGGGGTCCCCAAGAGACCCAGTACTTC. Its translation is CSVAGTGGPQETQYF.